The clone carrying this TCR beta chain was observed at least ten times. The source of the sample is a study of technical replicates of blood from a few donors. Clones were read by immunoSEQ multiplex PCR, and TCRdb kept only the in-frame ones, dropping some. The sample consists of 60,000 to 65,000 clones, about 92% of them appearing once. After removal of 5 bases from V and 6 bases from J, the junction contained 5 bases not matched to a gene. The CDR3 sequence is 14 residues long. Germline CDR1 reads LGHNA; CDR2 reads YSLEER. The chain has TRBV4-3 and TRBJ1-1; TRBD1 agrees at 11 bases. Sequenced input: PBMCs. The source of this sequence is a human donor in good health. Some clones in this sample may be carry-over from other donors' samples. The CDR3 coding sequence is TGCGCCAGCAGCTTAGGGACAGGGGGTGCTGAAGCTTTCTTT. Amino acid sequence: CASSLGTGGAEAFF.